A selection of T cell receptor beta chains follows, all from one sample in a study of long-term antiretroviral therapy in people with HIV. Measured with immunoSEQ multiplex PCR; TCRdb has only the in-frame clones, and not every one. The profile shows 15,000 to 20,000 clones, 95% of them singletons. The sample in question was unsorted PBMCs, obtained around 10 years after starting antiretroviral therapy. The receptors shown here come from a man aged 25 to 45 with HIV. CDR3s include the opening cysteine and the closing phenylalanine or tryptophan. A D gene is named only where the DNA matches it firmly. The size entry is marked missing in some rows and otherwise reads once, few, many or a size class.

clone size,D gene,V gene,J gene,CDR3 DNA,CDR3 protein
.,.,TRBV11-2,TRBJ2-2,TGTGCCAGCAGCATTGGGACACCAGGGACCGGGGAGCTGTTTTTT,CASSIGTPGTGELFF
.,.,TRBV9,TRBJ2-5,TGTGCCAGCAGCGCGGACATGGGTGACCAGTACTTC,CASSADMGDQYF
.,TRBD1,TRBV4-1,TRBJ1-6,TGCGCCAGCAGCCAAGCAGGGGGTGGTTCACCCCTCCACTTT,CASSQAGGGSPLHF
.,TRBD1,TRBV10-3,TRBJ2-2,TGTGCCATCACCGGGACAGGAAACACCGGGGAGCTGTTTTTT,CAITGTGNTGELFF
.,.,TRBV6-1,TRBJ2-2,TGTGCCAGCAGTGAACGGGAACACGGGGAGCTGTTTTTT,CASSEREHGELFF
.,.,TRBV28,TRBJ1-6,TGTGCCAGCCGGGTGGGGGCTGGGGGTTCACCCCTCCACTTT,CASRVGAGGSPLHF
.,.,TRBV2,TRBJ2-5,TGTGGCGGTTTGTTGGAAGAAACCCAGTACTTC,CGGLLEETQYF
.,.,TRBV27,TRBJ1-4,TGTGCCAGCACCGCACTGGGGGGGCGGGGTGAAAAACTGTTTTTT,CASTALGGRGEKLFF
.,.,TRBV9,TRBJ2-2,TGTGCCAGCAGCGGGACAAATAGTGGGGAGCTGTTTTTT,CASSGTNSGELFF
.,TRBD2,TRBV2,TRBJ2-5,TGTGCCAGCAGGGAAGCGGGGGCCCTTCAAGAGACCCAGTACTTC,CASREAGALQETQYF
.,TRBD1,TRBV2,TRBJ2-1,TGTGCCAGCAGTGCTCCGACAGGGAGAATAGGTAATGAGCAGTTCTTC,CASSAPTGRIGNEQFF
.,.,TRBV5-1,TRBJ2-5,TGCGCCAGCAGCTTGGAGGGCCGGCGAGAGACCCAGTACTTC,CASSLEGRRETQYF
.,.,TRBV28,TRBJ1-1,TGTGCCAGCAGTAGAACCGGTCACAGGGTAGGGAACACTGAAGCTTTCTTT,CASSRTGHRVGNTEAFF
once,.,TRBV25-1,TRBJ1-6,TGTGCCAGCAGCCGAAGGGGGGGCGTTAGCCCCCTCCACTTT,CASSRRGGVSPLHF
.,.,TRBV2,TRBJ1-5,TGTGCCAGCAGTATCAGGAGACAGCCCCAGCATTTT,CASSIRRQPQHF
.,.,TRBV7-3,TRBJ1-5,TGTGCCAGCAGCTTAACAGGGGATAGCAATCAGCCCCAGCATTTT,CASSLTGDSNQPQHF
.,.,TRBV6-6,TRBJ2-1,TGTGCCAGCAGACAATTGACAGAGAATGAGCAGTTCTTC,CASRQLTENEQFF
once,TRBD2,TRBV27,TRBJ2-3,TGTGCCAGCAGCTTAGCGGGGGGGCCAACAGATACGCAGTATTTT,CASSLAGGPTDTQYF
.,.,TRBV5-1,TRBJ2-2,TGCGCCAGCAATCCCGGGACTCAGAACACCGGGGAGCTGTTTTTT,CASNPGTQNTGELFF
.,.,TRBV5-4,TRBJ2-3,TGTGCCAGCAGCTTAGGTATCACAGATACGCAGTATTTT,CASSLGITDTQYF
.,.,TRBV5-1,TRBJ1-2,TGCGCCAGCACTCCATCGCCCCAGTCTTCCTATGGCTACACCTTC,CASTPSPQSSYGYTF
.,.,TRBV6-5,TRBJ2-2,TGTGCCAGCAGTTACTCGAGGACCACCGGGGAGCTGTTTTTT,CASSYSRTTGELFF
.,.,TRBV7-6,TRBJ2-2,TGTGCCAGCAGCTTATGGACGGAGAACACCGGGGAGCTGTTTTTT,CASSLWTENTGELFF
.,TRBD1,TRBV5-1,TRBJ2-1,TGCGCCAGCAGCTTGGGACAGGGGGTTCATGAGCAGTTCTTC,CASSLGQGVHEQFF
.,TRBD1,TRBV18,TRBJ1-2,TGTGCCAGCTCACCGAGGACAGGGGGGTTTGATGGCTACACCTTC,CASSPRTGGFDGYTF
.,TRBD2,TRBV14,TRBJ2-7,TGTGCCAGCAGCCCCCGGACTAGCGGGGGGTCTCGGGGAGCGCAGTACTTC,CASSPRTSGGSRGAQYF
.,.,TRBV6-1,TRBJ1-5,TGTGCCAGCAGTGAAGGGGGAGACCATCAGCCCCAGCATTTT,CASSEGGDHQPQHF
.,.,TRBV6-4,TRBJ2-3,TGTGCCAGCAGTGCGGGTGTCACAGATACGCAGTATTTT,CASSAGVTDTQYF
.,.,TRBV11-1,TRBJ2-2,TGTGCCAGCAACGAGGGGGGCTTCAGGGAGCTGTTTTTT,CASNEGGFRELFF
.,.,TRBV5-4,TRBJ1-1,TGTGCCAGCAGCTTGGAGGTGTTAAGCACTGAAGCTTTCTTT,CASSLEVLSTEAFF
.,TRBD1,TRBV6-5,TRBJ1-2,TGTGCCAGCAGTTACTACAAGACAGGGACGGATAATGGCTACACCTTC,CASSYYKTGTDNGYTF